This T cell receptor beta chain was captured in a study of cytomegalovirus exposure and HLA in healthy donors (dated by TCRdb to between 2016 and 2019). Regarding the complete study: According to an earlier analysis of 587 of the donors, roughly 180 million T cells yielded 117 million unique TCR beta sequences and 276 Gb of sequence data. The study was designed to test whether signatures of past pathogen exposure could be identified by cataloging public T cell receptors. In a later analysis, previously published TCR beta repertoires from several hundred donors were re-analyzed and high-resolution HLA genotyping was added so that TCR occurrence patterns could be studied. Of the 350 to 400 genotyped donors, approximately 83% fell in the genetic ancestry cluster associated with self-reported Caucasian donors. Roughly five DR-DQ haplotypes were handled as single units for association and clustering, since linkage in the cohort was strong. Genome-wide SNP genotypes for about 65% of the roughly 700 donors were used in a later genetic analysis, which treated that subset as a discovery cohort. Typing coverage differed by locus: A, B, C, DRB1 and DQB1 were typed in roughly 629-630 donors, DQA1 in roughly 500, DPA1 in 600 to 610, and DPB1 in just under 480. The study profiled the T cell repertoires of more than 500 subjects by immunosequencing and related them to cytomegalovirus serostatus. Rather than using new phenotypic data, the later analysis identified candidate immune exposures from TCR beta sequences and from how often those sequences occurred across donors. Besides the first cohort of some 670 subjects, a separate validation cohort made up of around 120 different subjects was used. To predict cytomegalovirus infection status, the study combined high-throughput TCR immunosequencing, statistical association of individual TCRs with disease status, and machine learning. All discovery cohort repertoires had been generated on a single sequencing platform. An earlier analysis of approximately 500 of the donors applied high-throughput TCR beta sequencing to assess whether each TCR beta V gene segment acted as functional or pseudogenic. Donor age, sex, ethnicity and CMV serostatus were compiled alongside the repertoire data. Approximately 300 gigabases of sequencing data and roughly 80 million unique TCR sequences made up an early release that covered roughly 670 HLA-typed donors. HLA typing included class I and class II loci at four-digit resolution. Among 300 to 500 genotyped donors of the cohort, an average of around 220,000 unique TCR beta nucleotide sequences was sequenced per donor, of which roughly 17% were non-productive. Summary of the overall study and its limitations: When HLA alleles, especially DR and DQ, strongly co-occurred, TCR associations were difficult to assign to individual alleles. Specific HLA alleles were associated with 16,951 TCR beta sequences at a false discovery rate of 0.05 in a later analysis. Roughly uniform sequencing depth across donors was assumed in presence/absence analyses, although this assumption may not hold. Some IMGT-functional V segments, including TRBV6-2 and TRBV6-3, could not be distinguished by the 87-base-pair reads and were therefore excluded. An association between a missense DCLRE1C variant and V-gene and J-gene trimming of TCR beta chains was found in a later genetic analysis and replicated in an independent cohort. A further reported finding was that TCR beta sequences accurately predicted the HLA-A and HLA-B alleles for most subjects in the first cohort. In a later analysis, the rate of TCR association differed among HLA loci, with DRB1 alleles having the most associated TCRs and HLA-C alleles having the fewest. In a later analysis, most CMV-associated TCR beta chains were found to appear HLA-restricted, with HLA associations seemingly driven largely by CMV exposure. The only immune exposure information available for the cohort was CMV serostatus. The earlier analysis of 587 of the donors excluded roughly 16 rarely observed V segments, including chromosome 9 orphons, because counts were too low. The classifier was reported to diagnose cytomegalovirus status with high specificity and sensitivity in both the original cohort and the validation cohort. In an earlier analysis of more than 500 of the donors, most TCR beta V segments appeared in productive rearrangements about 90% or about 30% of the time, broadly matching IMGT annotations. According to the authors, the approach could potentially be generalized to other disease states and immunological phenotypes. In this cohort, only TCR beta chains were sequenced, and detectable features were limited by the absence of alpha or paired-chain data. In a later analysis, HLA-associated TCR beta chains showed more clonal expansion and lower generation probabilities than non-associated chains that were equally common. Three of the identified cytomegalovirus-associated TCR beta chains were confirmed in vitro to be specific for cytomegalovirus antigens. The study listed 164 TCR beta chains as associated with cytomegalovirus. Linkage disequilibrium might explain the correlated functional status among segregating V segments, but an unknown experimental factor could not be ruled out. While some public TCRs were present in many individuals, most TCR sequences turned up only very rarely across donors. According to a later genetic analysis, donors in an Asian-associated ancestry cluster had fewer N-insertions in productive TCRs than the approximately 610-donor mean. A later analysis reported that several top co-occurrence clusters appeared linked to parvovirus B19, influenza, CMV and Epstein-Barr virus. A cluster of highly shared sequence variants was judged likely to represent a technical artifact of the sequencing pipeline. Because HLA typing was missing for some donors at each locus, association tests included only the typed subset.

The cohort was made up of 650 to 700 healthy bone marrow donors. All cohort members were sampled while nominally healthy, although unrecorded immune exposures were likely present. The donor tested CMV seropositive and was one of the 289 seropositive cohort members. A peripheral blood sample was provided by each donor, and peripheral blood mononuclear cells were used for TCR beta sequencing. Genomic DNA was extracted from the blood cell samples with the Qiagen DNeasy Blood Extraction Kit. Compared with germline, V lacks 3 bases and J lacks 6 bases; bases without a gene match: 13. From the cysteine up to the phenylalanine, the CDR3 has a length of 16 residues. Of the read, only the CDR3 DNA is kept; its 48 bases are in frame from base 1. Based on the germline V gene, the CDR1 and CDR2 sequences are SNHLY and FYNNEI. Libraries were prepared through the immunoSEQ multiplex PCR assay. For the multiplex PCR, a mixture combining 60 forward primers for TCR Vbeta segments and 13 reverse primers for TCR Jbeta segments was used. Amplification of the CDR3 region of rearranged TCR beta genes was performed with a multiplex PCR assay on genomic DNA. Amplified TCR beta libraries were sequenced as 87-base-pair reads on the Illumina HiSeq System. Processing in the source paper ran as follows. In a later analysis, 77 million or so unique TCR beta chains were counted across the roughly 700 repertoires, and roughly 10 million of these chains were shared by at least two donors. A nearest-neighbor algorithm error-corrected the raw reads and collapsed the reads into unique sequences, merging closely related sequences to remove PCR and sequencing errors. To assign V, D and J gene segments, CDR3 sequences were aligned to IMGT reference sequences. For a sequence to be retained, at least a six-nucleotide match to both a V gene segment and a J gene segment was required. A rearrangement was called productive if the CDR3 had no stop codons and remained in frame with V and J, and every other rearrangement was called non-productive. CDR3 was defined according to IMGT convention as the region running from the second conserved V-encoded cysteine to the conserved J-encoded phenylalanine. The earlier analysis of some 540 of the donors excluded any sequence lacking an unambiguous match to a single V gene segment. In an earlier analysis of 450 to 700 of the donors, V segments were called functional above 56.7% productive rearrangements and were called segregating when the between-donor standard deviation exceeded 5%. A statistical classification framework was built to diagnose cytomegalovirus status from the catalog of TCR beta chain sequences. In a later analysis, TCR nucleotide sequences were compared against IMGT/GENE-DB human TR gene sequences so that V and J genes could be assigned. In a later analysis, CDR3 sequences and most-parsimonious VDJ recombination scenarios were assigned using the TCRdist pipeline. In a later analysis, each TCR beta chain was defined by its CDR3 amino acid sequence together with its V-gene family, and reads without a unique V-gene family were excluded. As a way to deal with suspected cross-contamination and a sequencing artifact, a later analysis dropped approximately 570 nucleotide sequences that were highly shared and had low generation probability. For each public chain, a later analysis derived a clonal expansion index from normalized ranks of inferred template counts within each repertoire. In a later analysis, generation probabilities were computed with a VDJ recombination model fitted to out-of-frame rearrangements, and the resulting probabilities were checked against IGoR. In a later analysis, hypergeometric tests were used to score TCR-TCR, TCR-HLA and TCR-CMV co-occurrence, with a repertoire-size bias correction applied to TCR pairs. A later analysis estimated false discovery rates by permuting HLA or CMV assignments 20 times. In a later analysis, co-occurring TCRs were grouped using DBSCAN, with TCRdist sequence similarity added in when clustering inside HLA-allele-positive subsets. Repertoires with fewer than 30,000 or more than 120,000 public chains were left out of co-occurrence clustering, as were a handful of repertoires with anomalous nucleotide sharing. The clones in this table, taken by TCRdb from immuneACCESS, are in-frame only. Not every clone is retained; where verified, under half of the shortfall comes from an unresolved V gene, and the cause of the rest is unknown. The V and J calls and clone size were taken over from that table, and D and trimming were inferred from the DNA. The sample data list 100,000 or so clones, and around 72% of these were observed just once. Of the sample, 12% to 15% falls within the top ten clones.

This clone was observed a single time. The clone's antigen remains unknown. It has no much larger one-base neighbor in the sample; base qualities were not kept. The chain joins TRBV2 to TRBJ2-7; 8 bases in the junction line up with TRBD2. This TCR came from a male donor in good health and CMV-seropositive. Sequencing used PBMCs. The base sequence is TGTGCCAGCAGTGAGACGGGGGGGCACCTCTTCGGCGAGCAGTACTTC. This is translated as CASSETGGHLFGEQYF. The entire variable domain, with the stretches around the CDR3 drawn from the reference TRBV2 and TRBJ2-7 proteins, is EPEVTQTPSHQVTQMGQEVILRCVPISNHLYFYWYRQILGQKVEFLVSFYNNEISEKSEIFDDQFSVERPDGSNFTLKIRSTKLEDSAMYFCASSETGGHLFGEQYFGPGTRLTVT.